The 29 T cell receptor beta chains in this list originate from one sample, sequenced in a study of chemoradiotherapy in HPV16-positive cancers (dated by TCRdb to 2021 to 2024). Library construction relied on the immunoSEQ multiplex PCR assay. The table comes from immuneACCESS by way of TCRdb, which keeps in-frame sequences with V and J called. Part of the clones is missing from these tables; in studies checked, under half for an unresolved V gene and the rest for unknown reasons. This sample lists 36,000 or so clones; around 80% were detected once. In total, the top ten clones hold approximately 4.2% of the sample. The sample in question was blood, obtained from a patient who underwent chemoradiotherapy. These receptors came from a human donor with HPV-associated anogenital cancer.

This clone showed up just a few times. The CDR3 carries no conserved terminal phenylalanine or tryptophan, so it likely arises from a read error. The limits of the CDR3 on the DNA are not certain, so only TCRdb's listed CDR3 is given. The V and J genes are TRBV27 and TRBJ1-1; the D call in the table, TRBD1, was not verified against the DNA. The CDR3 extends over 8 residues, inclusive of both ends. Germline V lookup: CDR1 MNHEY, CDR2 SMNVEV (reference sequence). The CDR3 loop is CASTRTGV.

The chain carries TRBV30 and TRBJ2-4; possible D gene TRBD1, 6 bases. In germline, CDR1 is GTSNPN, CDR2 SVGIG (reference sequence). V lost 2 bases and J lost 2, with 16 bases in between. The CDR3 length is 16 residues. CDR3 sequence: CAWSPGTLFTKNIQYF. CDR3 coding DNA: TGTGCCTGGAGTCCAGGGACACTCTTTACCAAAAACATTCAGTACTTC.

V is TRBV20-1 and J is TRBJ1-2, with 8 bases fitting TRBD1. CDR3 length: 11 residues. J was trimmed by 8 bases and V by 4 bases; bases with no gene match: 3. Looked up from germline, CDR1 is DFQATT and CDR2 is SNEGSKA (reference sequence). CDR3 region: CSATWTGGYTF. CDR3 coding DNA: TGCAGTGCTACTTGGACAGGGGGCTACACCTTC.

About this clone itself: Distinct nucleotide sequences in the sample also encode this CDR3. V and J are TRBV29-1 and TRBJ2-7, with D unresolved. Trimming pared 4 bases from V and 0 bases from J, leaving 10 bases between. From germline, CDR1 is SQVTM and CDR2 ANQGSEA. This CDR3 is 13 amino acids long. CDR3 sequence: CSVVPETSYEQYF. In DNA form, the CDR3 reads TGCAGCGTTGTGCCAGAGACCTCCTACGAGCAGTACTTC.

V is TRBV5-4 and J is TRBJ2-3; D not certain. V gave up 0 bases and J gave up 2 bases, with 7 bases separating them. Germline CDR1 is SGHNT and CDR2 is YYREEE (reference sequence). This CDR3 contains 14 residues. CDR3 sequence: CASSLEGDTDTQYF. CDR3 DNA sequence: TGTGCCAGCAGCTTGGAAGGCGACACAGATACGCAGTATTTT.

The chain carries TRBV5-1 and TRBJ2-2; D not certain. Trimming removed 3 bases at V and 7 bases at J, with 22 bases between. Germline CDR1 and CDR2: SGHRS and YFSETQ. CDR3 size: 17 residues. CDR3 DNA sequence: TGCGCCAGCAGCTCCCTATCAGGCGAGCCATCGGGCGGGGAGCTGTTTTTT. Its protein is CASSSLSGEPSGGELFF.

The rearrangement links TRBV10-3 to TRBJ1-3; TRBD1 matches at 8 bases. The CDR3 sequence is 15 residues long. The J segment lost 0 bases and the V segment lost 8 bases, leaving 6 bases of the junction unmatched. CDR1 is ENHRY and CDR2 is SYGVKD in the germline V gene. The CDR3 is CAILGQGSSGNTIYF. The CDR3 coding sequence is TGTGCCATCCTAGGACAGGGAAGCTCTGGAAACACCATATATTTT.

The chain links TRBV9 to TRBJ2-5; D is ambiguous. Germline CDR1 SGDLS, CDR2 YYNGEE. The CDR3 is 14 residues long. Trimming removed 4 bases from V and 2 bases from J, with 12 bases in between. CDR3 protein: CASSPRVQQETQYF. CDR3 nucleotide sequence: TGTGCCAGCAGCCCCCGTGTGCAGCAAGAGACCCAGTACTTC.

This clone was seen a few times. V and J are TRBV18 and TRBJ1-1, with D perhaps matching TRBD1 (5 bases). The CDR3 has 15 amino acids. V lost 2 bases and J lost 1, with 11 bases in between. Germline V gives CDR1 KGHSH, CDR2 LQKENI. The DNA of the CDR3 is TGTGCCAGCTCACCAGCGCAGGGCGCGAACACTGAAGCTTTCTTT. Protein product: CASSPAQGANTEAFF. Full variable domain (remainder filled in from reference TRBV18 and TRBJ1-1): NAGVMQNPRHLVRRRGQEARLRCSPMKGHSHVYWYRQLPEEGLKFMVYLQKENIIDESGMPKERFSAEFPKEGPSILRIQQVVRGDSAAYFCASSPAQGANTEAFFGQGTRLTVV.

This clone was recorded once. The chain links TRBV7-8 to TRBJ1-2; 7 nucleotides align to TRBD1. Germline loops: CDR1 SGHVS, CDR2 FQNEAQ. This CDR3 has 18 amino acids. Trimming at V came to 4 bases and at J to 2 bases, leaving 16 bases not matched to a gene. CDR3 DNA: TGTGCCAGCAGCTCATTCCGGGGACAGCTCAAAACCAACTATGGCTACACCTTC. As protein: CASSSFRGQLKTNYGYTF.

The count of this clone is one. The chain is built from TRBV6-5 and TRBJ1-2, with 7 positions matching TRBD1. CDR3 size: 15 residues. CDR1 and CDR2 (germline): MNHEY, SVGAGI. J lost 6 bases, V lost 2 bases, and 9 bases had no gene match. In DNA, the CDR3 is TGTGCCAGCAGTTACAGCAGACAGGGTAGGAATGGCTACACCTTC. Amino acids: CASSYSRQGRNGYTF.

V gene TRBV27 combines with J gene TRBJ1-1, with 7 bases fitting TRBD1. Germline V gives CDR1 MNHEY, CDR2 SMNVEV (reference sequence). The ends lost 3 bases at V and 5 bases at J; junction bases unmatched: 9. This CDR3 region has 15 residues. CDR3 nucleotides: TGTGCCAGCAGTTTCGATCAACAGGGGAGGACTGAAGCTTTCTTT. Protein sequence: CASSFDQQGRTEAFF.

J is TRBJ2-7 and V is TRBV6-1; no clear D gene. Deletions cut 7 bases from V and 2 bases from J, with 15 bases between. The CDR3 loop spans 14 amino acids. Per the germline V gene, CDR1 is MNHNS and CDR2 is SASEGT. CDR3 coding DNA: TGTGCCAGCACAAGAGGCTGGGGTACCTACGAGCAGTACTTC. It translates to CASTRGWGTYEQYF.

This clone was seen a few times. The V gene is TRBV7-3, the J gene TRBJ1-2, with D tentatively TRBD1 (5 bases). Trimming removed 5 bases at V and 7 bases at J, with 20 bases between. This CDR3 is built from 15 residues. CDR1 is SGHTA and CDR2 is FQGTGA in the germline V gene. The CDR3 loop is CASSLSGDAGGGYTF. The DNA for the CDR3 is TGTGCCAGCAGCCTAAGTGGGGACGCCGGGGGTGGCTACACCTTC.

The CDR3 DNA sequence: TGCGCCAGCAGCTTGGGTAGCGGGGGGTTCCTCCATGAGCAGTTCTTC. Translating it yields CASSLGSGGFLHEQFF. The V gene is TRBV5-1, the J gene TRBJ2-1; 10 bases are shared with TRBD2. The CDR3 length is 16 residues. The V gene's germline CDR1 is SGHRS and CDR2 YFSETQ. V gave up 0 bases and J gave up 8 bases; unmatched junction bases: 8.

The rearrangement uses TRBV28 and TRBJ1-3; 7 bases match TRBD1. V lost 3 bases, J lost 1 base, and 6 bases stayed unmatched. This CDR3 is built from 16 residues. Germline V CDR1 and CDR2: MDHEN, SYDVKM. The DNA for the CDR3 is TGTGCCAGCAGTTTGCATGGACAGGTTTCTGGAAACACCATATATTTT. Translating gives CASSLHGQVSGNTIYF.

The V and J genes are TRBV5-1 and TRBJ1-1; D not resolved. This CDR3 has 12 residues. The V and J ends lost 5 bases and 5 bases respectively, with 10 bases between them. Germline values: CDR1 SGHRS, CDR2 YFSETQ. The CDR3 loop is CASRREGTEAFF. Here the CDR3 DNA reads TGCGCCAGCAGGAGGGAAGGGACTGAAGCTTTCTTT.

V is TRBV11-2 and J is TRBJ2-5, with D possibly being TRBD1 (5 bases). Germline V CDR1 and CDR2: SGHAT, FQNNGV. V dropped 1 base and J dropped 9 bases, with 12 bases sitting between them. This CDR3 contains 13 residues. The CDR3 region is CASSLGGPRAQYF. In DNA, the CDR3 is TGTGCCAGCAGCTTAGGGGGCCCCCGAGCCCAGTACTTC. Filled out from reference TRBV11-2 and TRBJ2-5, the complete variable domain reads EAGVAQSPRYKIIEKRQSVAFWCNPISGHATLYWYQQILGQGPKLLIQFQNNGVVDDSQLPKDRFSAERLKGVDSTLKIQPAKLEDSAVYLCASSLGGPRAQYFGPGTRLLVL.

This rearrangement joins TRBV29-1 to TRBJ2-5; D remains unclear. The CDR3 is 12 amino acids. Trimming removed 7 bases at V and 2 bases at J, with 11 bases between. Germline V gives CDR1 SQVTM, CDR2 ANQGSEA. The CDR3 sequence is CSAPIGQETQYF. DNA for the CDR3: TGCAGCGCCCCTATCGGACAAGAGACCCAGTACTTC.

The chain uses TRBV19 and TRBJ2-5; D might be TRBD2 (6 bases). Trimming shortened V by 5 bases and J by 1 base, and 14 bases separated the two germline ends. Germline-derived CDR1 and CDR2 are LNHDA and SQIVND (reference sequence). This CDR3 region has 15 residues. The DNA for the CDR3 is TGTGCCAGTAGTGGTACCGGGACTTTCCAAGAGACCCAGTACTTC. Amino acid sequence: CASSGTGTFQETQYF.

A few counts support this clone. The chain uses TRBV5-1 and TRBJ1-1; no clear D. V shed 1 base and J shed 2 bases, with 9 bases lying between them. This CDR3 has 14 residues. Per germline, CDR1 SGHRS and CDR2 YFSETQ. In DNA, the CDR3 is TGCGCCAGCAGCTTGAGGCAGGATAACACTGAAGCTTTCTTT. As protein: CASSLRQDNTEAFF.

J is TRBJ1-3 and V is TRBV19; maybe TRBD1 (6 bases). This CDR3 is 13 amino acids long. Germline CDR1 LNHDA, CDR2 SQIVND (reference sequence). Deletions cut 8 bases from V and 3 bases from J, with 11 bases between. CDR3 region: CASCDRHGNTIYF. CDR3 DNA sequence: TGTGCCAGTTGCGACAGGCATGGAAACACCATATATTTT.

V gene TRBV18 combines with J gene TRBJ1-1; D call uncertain. The CDR3 contains 15 residues. Trimming took off 3 bases at V and 1 base at J, with 12 bases between the two ends. CDR1 is KGHSH, CDR2 LQKENI, per germline. CDR3 protein: CASSPLDTRNTEAFF. The CDR3 DNA sequence: TGTGCCAGCTCACCGCTCGACACCCGGAACACTGAAGCTTTCTTT.

The chain joins TRBV7-9 to TRBJ2-7, with TRBD1 matching 7 bases. The CDR3 sequence is 14 residues long. Per germline, CDR1 SEHNR and CDR2 FQNEAQ (reference sequence). J was trimmed by 3 bases and V by 5 bases; bases with no gene match: 7. This CDR3 reads CASSPETGRYEQYF. The CDR3 DNA sequence: TGTGCCAGCAGCCCAGAGACAGGGCGCTACGAGCAGTACTTC.

The J gene is TRBJ2-7, the V gene TRBV4-1; maybe TRBD2 (5 bases). The CDR3 totals 15 residues. Trimming stripped 5 bases from V and 3 bases from J, with 17 bases between. Germline values: CDR1 MGHRA, CDR2 YSYEKL. The CDR3, as DNA: TGCGCCAGCAGCTCTGGGGAGAATGACAACTACGAGCAGTACTTC. Its protein product is CASSSGENDNYEQYF.

This clone was recorded only once. The chain has TRBV9 and TRBJ2-2; D uncertain. Germline V CDR1 and CDR2: SGDLS, YYNGEE. The CDR3 spans 15 residues. V lost 5 bases to trimming and J lost 4 bases, with 15 bases between them. This CDR3 is CASRKETISTGELFF. The CDR3 coding sequence is TGTGCCAGCAGAAAAGAGACAATATCCACCGGGGAGCTGTTTTTT. Drawing the rest from reference TRBV9 and TRBJ2-2, the complete variable domain is DSGVTQTPKHLITATGQRVTLRCSPRSGDLSVYWYQQSLDQGLQFLIQYYNGEERAKGNILERFSAQQFPDLHSELNLSSLELGDSALYFCASRKETISTGELFFGEGSRLTVL.

The CDR3 region has the DNA TGCAGCGTGGGACAGGGGGCAAGCACAGATACGCAGTATTTT. Amino acid sequence: CSVGQGASTDTQYF. The V and J genes are TRBV29-1 and TRBJ2-3, with 12 bases aligning to TRBD1. V dropped 6 bases and J dropped 0; count of bases not matched to a gene: 1. Germline V gene sequence: CDR1 SQVTM, CDR2 ANQGSEA. This CDR3 spans 14 amino acids.

The CDR3 coding sequence is TGTGCCAGCAGTTACAGGGGTCATAATGAAAAACTGTTTTTT. Translating gives CASSYRGHNEKLFF. J is TRBJ1-4 and V is TRBV6-5; the D gene is possibly TRBD1 (5 bases). The V end was cut by 2 bases, the J end by 4 bases, with 8 bases between. Germline V gives CDR1 MNHEY, CDR2 SVGAGI. CDR3 size: 14 residues.

This clone has a single count. This sequence joins TRBV9 and TRBJ1-3; no definite D call. The CDR3 length is 17 residues. Germline CDR1 SGDLS, CDR2 YYNGEE. Deletions cut 0 bases from V and 0 bases from J, with 13 bases between. The CDR3 is CASSVEFGRNSGNTIYF. CDR3 bases: TGTGCCAGCAGCGTAGAGTTCGGACGGAACTCTGGAAACACCATATATTTT.